This entry is about one TCR beta chain. The V gene's germline CDR1 is MNHEY and CDR2 SVGAGI. CDR3 length: 14 amino acids. Trimming removed 8 bases from V and 5 bases from J; junction bases left unmatched: 7. This sample is drawn from a study of blood T cell repertoires in COVID-19. Study context: Donors in the United States, Italy and Spain gave samples during acute or convalescent COVID-19. The analysed material was cDNA or gDNA that came from T cells, B-cell-depleted T cells, or PBMCs.

Study processing details: Estimates of nucleated cell counts were drawn from the amplification of reference gene primers. This table comes from immunoSEQ multiplex PCR, and its TCRdb copy is limited to in-frame clones, with some not included. The V and J calls and clone size come from that table; D and trimming were worked out from the DNA. The sample lists under 400,000 clones; roughly nine tenths were seen once. Seattle cases were enrolled at active infection and followed longitudinally. J is TRBJ2-3 and V is TRBV6-5, with 10 bases lining up with TRBD1. Sequencing was done on a sample of peripheral blood. This receptor was obtained from an older woman with COVID-19, enrolled during active disease. CDR3 sequence: CASDRGREVDTQYF. The CDR3 coding sequence is TGTGCCAGCGACAGGGGGCGAGAGGTAGATACGCAGTATTTT.